These 3 T cell receptor beta chains were all obtained from the same sample, sequenced in a study of blood T cell repertoires in COVID-19. Libraries were prepared by immunoSEQ multiplex PCR; TCRdb keeps only in-frame clonotypes and omits some of them. The sample lists 310,000 or so clones; 70% to 90% were seen once. Sequenced sample: peripheral blood. These receptors were taken from a woman between 50 and 59 years old with active or convalescent COVID-19.

The V call is TRBV5-1, the J call TRBJ2-7; 7 bases match TRBD1. Germline CDR1 and CDR2: SGHRS and YFSETQ. This CDR3 region has 14 residues. V shed 5 bases and J 3 bases; nucleotides not matched to a gene: 8. CDR3 nucleotide sequence: TGCGCCAGCAGGTTAACAGGGGAAAGCTACGAGCAGTACTTC. It codes for CASRLTGESYEQYF.

The chain is built from TRBV28 and TRBJ1-2; D unclear. This CDR3 spans 12 amino acids. Germline values: CDR1 MDHEN, CDR2 SYDVKM. Trimming removed 3 bases at V and 8 bases at J, with 10 bases between. The CDR3 DNA is TGTGCCAGCAGTTTTCCCGGGTTCGGCTACACCTTC. As protein: CASSFPGFGYTF.

This chain uses TRBV10-3 with TRBJ1-1, with a tentative D call TRBD1 (5 bases). The CDR3 is 17 amino acids. Trimming shortened V by 3 bases and J by 3 bases, and 20 bases separated the two germline ends. CDR1 and CDR2 from the germline V gene are ENHRY and SYGVKD. CDR3 sequence (DNA): TGTGCCATCAGTGACCTATTTAGGTGGGGCCGGGACACTGAAGCTTTCTTT. It specifies CAISDLFRWGRDTEAFF.